These T cell receptor beta chains were read from a single sample in a study of blood T cell repertoires in COVID-19. Method: immunoSEQ multiplex PCR; TCRdb's copy keeps in-frame clones and lacks some. In the table there are over 100,000 clones, 60% to 80% of which are singletons. Material: peripheral blood. These receptors were obtained from a woman aged 65 to 85 with acute or convalescent COVID-19. Each CDR3 is given with its conserved first and last residue. D genes are given only for firm matches. Expanded clones get a size class; other rows say once, few or many, or leave the size out.

clone_size j_call d_call v_call cdr3_aa cdr3_nt
few TRBJ1-1 . TRBV28 CASSFYSPGTLNTEAFF TGTGCCAGCAGTTTCTATTCGCCGGGGACACTGAACACTGAAGCTTTCTTT
few TRBJ1-2 . TRBV3-1/TRBV3-2 CASSQGSEGYTF TGTGCCAGCAGCCAAGGGAGCGAAGGCTACACCTTC
. TRBJ2-3 . TRBV6-2/TRBV6-3 CASTPAGGADTQYF TGTGCCAGCACCCCGGCAGGAGGGGCCGATACGCAGTATTTT
. TRBJ2-3 . TRBV5-1 CASSRDRFRTDTQYF TGCGCCAGCAGCCGAGACAGGTTTCGCACAGATACGCAGTATTTT
. TRBJ1-3 . TRBV29-1 CSVVGGSSGNTIYF TGCAGCGTCGTCGGGGGGAGCTCTGGAAACACCATATATTTT
once TRBJ1-1 TRBD1 TRBV14 CASSQDIRGQPNTEAFF TGTGCCAGCAGCCAAGATATAAGGGGACAGCCTAACACTGAAGCTTTCTTT
. TRBJ2-1 . TRBV7-6 CASSPLVELYNEQFF TGTGCCAGCAGCCCCCTAGTAGAGTTATACAATGAGCAGTTCTTC
. TRBJ2-5 TRBD1 TRBV12-3/TRBV12-4 CASSITGVETQYF TGTGCCAGCAGTATAACAGGGGTCGAGACCCAGTACTTC
. TRBJ2-5 . TRBV7-9 CASSLGSGIQETQYF TGTGCCAGCAGCTTAGGATCCGGGATCCAAGAGACCCAGTACTTC
few TRBJ2-3 TRBD2 TRBV2 CASSGLAGKVGGTDTQYF TGTGCCAGCAGTGGACTAGCGGGGAAGGTGGGGGGCACAGATACGCAGTATTTT
. TRBJ2-5 TRBD2 TRBV30 CAWSPAGRQETQYF TGTGCCTGGAGCCCAGCGGGACGACAAGAGACCCAGTACTTC
. TRBJ2-4 . TRBV4-3 CASSQQAPSLAKNIQYF TGCGCCAGCAGCCAACAAGCTCCGTCCCTAGCCAAAAACATTCAGTACTTC
. TRBJ2-7 TRBD2 TRBV12-3/TRBV12-4 CASTSSGSNEQYF TGTGCCAGCACGTCTAGCGGGAGTAACGAGCAGTACTTC
. TRBJ2-7 TRBD2 TRBV19 CASSSSSSGAREQYF TGTGCCAGTAGTTCTTCGTCTAGCGGGGCTCGGGAGCAGTACTTC
once TRBJ2-3 . TRBV9 CASSVGGSPDTQYF TGTGCCAGCAGCGTGGGGGGTTCCCCAGATACGCAGTATTTT
. TRBJ2-3 TRBD2 TRBV11-2 CASSLELAGAVADTQYF TGTGCCAGCAGCTTAGAACTAGCGGGAGCTGTGGCAGATACGCAGTATTTT
few TRBJ2-7 TRBD2 TRBV11-1 CASSLRQQGLGYEQYF TGTGCCAGCAGCTTGCGGCAGCAAGGACTAGGGTACGAGCAGTACTTC
once TRBJ2-3 TRBD2 TRBV4-1 CASRAYGAGPSTDTQYF TGCGCCAGCAGGGCCTACGGAGCGGGGCCTAGCACAGATACGCAGTATTTT
. TRBJ2-7 TRBD1 TRBV7-9 CASSPVGDRHSYEQYF TGTGCCAGCAGTCCCGTTGGGGACAGGCACTCCTACGAGCAGTACTTC
. TRBJ2-1 TRBD2 TRBV30 CAWKKGLAEFNEQFF TGTGCCTGGAAGAAGGGGCTAGCGGAGTTCAATGAGCAGTTCTTC
. TRBJ2-1 TRBD2 TRBV11-2 CASSLVSSGGYNEQFF TGTGCCAGCAGCTTAGTCTCTAGCGGGGGGTACAATGAGCAGTTCTTC
few TRBJ2-5 TRBD1 TRBV19 CASSLGTGGFGTQYF TGTGCCAGTAGTTTAGGGACAGGGGGATTTGGGACCCAGTACTTC
. TRBJ1-1 TRBD1 TRBV7-2 CASSLGQGTEAFF TGTGCCAGCAGCTTAGGACAGGGGACTGAAGCTTTCTTT
once TRBJ2-6 . TRBV5-5 CASRLGGVRANVLTF TGTGCCAGCCGTTTGGGGGGAGTAAGGGCCAACGTCCTGACTTTC
. TRBJ1-2 . TRBV10-1 CASSEITILRGYTF TGCGCCAGCAGTGAGATAACCATCTTGCGGGGCTACACCTTC
. TRBJ2-3 TRBD2 TRBV18 CASSPTSAYSTDTQYF TGTGCCAGCTCACCGACTAGCGCCTACAGCACAGATACGCAGTATTTT
. TRBJ2-3 TRBD2 TRBV10-3 CALSGGTSGGADTQYF TGTGCCCTCTCCGGGGGGACTAGCGGGGGGGCAGATACGCAGTATTTT
. TRBJ1-3 . TRBV10-3 CAIRQQGSSGNTIYF TGTGCCATCAGGCAGCAGGGGAGCTCTGGAAACACCATATATTTT
. TRBJ1-5 . TRBV6-5 CASRGGRNQPQHF TGTGCCAGCAGGGGGGGGAGAAATCAGCCCCAGCATTTT
few TRBJ2-2 TRBD2 TRBV3-1/TRBV3-2 CASRAGPNTGELFF TGTGCCAGCAGAGCGGGACCGAACACCGGGGAGCTGTTTTTT
. TRBJ1-4 . TRBV2 CASRGGTNEKLFF TGTGCCAGCAGAGGGGGTACTAATGAAAAACTGTTTTTT
once TRBJ1-3 TRBD1 TRBV9 CASSAPGQGQKNSGNTIYF TGTGCCAGCAGCGCACCGGGACAGGGGCAGAAAAACTCTGGAAACACCATATATTTT
. TRBJ1-5 TRBD1 TRBV19 CASRRTGGSNQPQHF TGTGCCTCAAGACGGACAGGGGGTTCAAATCAGCCCCAGCATTTT
few TRBJ2-3 . TRBV2 CASSGGLSTDTQYF TGTGCCAGCAGTGGAGGCTTGAGCACAGATACGCAGTATTTT
. TRBJ1-2 TRBD1 TRBV7-8 CASSVTGTGNGYTF TGTGCCAGCAGCGTCACCGGGACAGGGAACGGCTACACCTTC
. TRBJ2-2 TRBD1 TRBV24-1 CATSDYRGANTGELFF TGTGCCACCAGTGATTACAGGGGGGCGAACACCGGGGAGCTGTTTTTT
. TRBJ2-7 . TRBV28 CASSPQDSYEQYF TGTGCCAGCAGTCCTCAGGACAGTTACGAGCAGTACTTC
. TRBJ1-2 . TRBV7-2 CASSWGPSYGYTF TGTGCCAGCAGCTGGGGCCCGTCCTATGGCTACACCTTC
. TRBJ1-2 TRBD1 TRBV18 CASSLGQGATNYGYTF TGTGCCAGCTCTTTGGGACAGGGGGCAACTAACTATGGCTACACCTTC
. TRBJ2-5 . TRBV6-1 CASSEAIAKRETQYF TGTGCCAGCAGTGAAGCAATAGCCAAAAGGGAGACCCAGTACTTC
once TRBJ1-2 . TRBV7-9 CASSLEQGRAYGYTF TGTGCCAGCAGCTTAGAACAGGGCAGGGCCTATGGCTACACCTTC
. TRBJ2-7 TRBD1 TRBV10-2 CASGRGEQYF TGCGCCAGCGGCAGGGGGGAGCAGTACTTC
. TRBJ2-1 TRBD1 TRBV5-1 CASSLGTGGRNEQFF TGCGCCAGCAGCTTGGGGACAGGGGGGAGGAATGAGCAGTTCTTC
few TRBJ1-1 . TRBV7-9 CASSLEGGTEAFF TGTGCCAGCAGCTTAGAGGGGGGGACTGAAGCTTTCTTT
. TRBJ1-2 TRBD1 TRBV19 CASSNTQGNYGYTF TGTGCCAGTAGTAACACACAGGGGAACTATGGCTACACCTTC
. TRBJ1-4 TRBD1 TRBV9 CASSTDRGDEKLFF TGTGCCAGCAGCACGGACAGGGGGGACGAAAAACTGTTTTTT
. TRBJ2-6 . TRBV5-1 CASSSHSSGANVLTF TGCGCCAGCAGCTCTCACAGCTCTGGGGCCAACGTCCTGACTTTC
. TRBJ2-3 . TRBV19 CASTGYYTQYF TGTGCCAGTACAGGATACTATACGCAGTATTTT
. TRBJ1-2 . TRBV25-1 CASTENSNYGYTF TGTGCCAGCACCGAAAACTCGAACTATGGCTACACCTTC
. TRBJ1-4 . TRBV18 CASSPGPIISYREKLFF TGTGCCAGCTCACCGGGGCCTATCATAAGTTATCGGGAAAAACTGTTTTTT
few TRBJ2-4 . TRBV6-4 CASRAAERAKNIQYF TGTGCCAGCAGGGCGGCGGAGAGGGCCAAAAACATTCAGTACTTC
. TRBJ2-1 TRBD2 TRBV5-4 CASSRRGAFYNEQFF TGTGCCAGCAGCCGGCGGGGGGCCTTCTACAATGAGCAGTTCTTC
. TRBJ2-7 . TRBV9 CASSVAAGETYEQYF TGTGCCAGCAGCGTAGCGGCAGGGGAGACCTACGAGCAGTACTTC